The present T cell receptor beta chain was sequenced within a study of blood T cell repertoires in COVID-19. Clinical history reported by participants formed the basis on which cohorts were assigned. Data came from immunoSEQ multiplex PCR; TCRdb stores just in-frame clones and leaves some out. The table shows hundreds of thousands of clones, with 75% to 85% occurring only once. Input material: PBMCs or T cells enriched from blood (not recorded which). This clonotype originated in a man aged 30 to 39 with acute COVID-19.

The CDR3 DNA sequence: TGTGCCAGCAGCCGAACCGAGGGGGACTACACCTTC. Translating gives CASSRTEGDYTF. The gene calls are TRBV7-9 and TRBJ1-2, with D perhaps TRBD1 (6 bases). Trimming pared 5 bases from V and 10 bases from J, leaving 14 bases between. Germline assignment: CDR1 SEHNR and CDR2 FQNEAQ (reference sequence). The CDR3 covers 12 residues.